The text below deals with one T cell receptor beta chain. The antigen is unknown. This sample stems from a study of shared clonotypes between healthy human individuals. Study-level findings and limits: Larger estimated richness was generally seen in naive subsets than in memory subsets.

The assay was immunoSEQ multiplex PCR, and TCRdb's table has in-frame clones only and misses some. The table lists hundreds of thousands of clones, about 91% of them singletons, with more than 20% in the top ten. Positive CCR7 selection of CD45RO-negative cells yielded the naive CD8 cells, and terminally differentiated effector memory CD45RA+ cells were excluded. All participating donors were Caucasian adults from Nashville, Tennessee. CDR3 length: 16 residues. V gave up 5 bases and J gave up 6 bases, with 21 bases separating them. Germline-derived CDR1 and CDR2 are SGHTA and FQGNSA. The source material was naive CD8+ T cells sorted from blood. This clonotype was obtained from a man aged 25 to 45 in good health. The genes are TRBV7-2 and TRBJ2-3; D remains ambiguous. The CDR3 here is CASSILGRSRWDTQYF. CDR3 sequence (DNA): TGTGCCAGCAGCATCCTCGGACGGTCCCGCTGGGATACGCAGTATTTT. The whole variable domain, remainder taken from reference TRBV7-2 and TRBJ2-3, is GAGVSQSPSNKVTEKGKDVELRCDPISGHTALYWYRQSLGQGLEFLIYFQGNSAPDKSGLPSDRFSAERTGGSVSTLTIQRTQQEDSAVYLCASSILGRSRWDTQYFGPGTRLTVL.